This T cell receptor (beta chain) stems from a study of blood T cells in healthy people across ages. V was cut by 7 bases and J by 7 bases, with 8 bases left in between. The CDR3 is made up of 11 amino acids. Germline-derived CDR1 and CDR2 are MNHEY and SVGAGI. A sample-barcoded 5' primer and a J-beta primer mix were used in a second PCR of roughly 7 to 11 cycles. Each CDR3 protein is one row after TCRdb ran MiXCR on the 5' RACE reads. The repertoire holds roughly 800,000 distinct CDR3 sequences, with just under 25% as singletons. This same sample was also part of a study on T cells of mothers and their children.

The chain couples TRBV6-5 to TRBJ2-1; D is possibly TRBD2 (5 bases). This clonotype originated in a boy younger than 18 in good health. Sequencing was done on a sample of blood. In nucleotides, the CDR3 is TGTGCCAGCACCTGGGAGAATGAGCAGTTCTTC. Translated: CASTWENEQFF.